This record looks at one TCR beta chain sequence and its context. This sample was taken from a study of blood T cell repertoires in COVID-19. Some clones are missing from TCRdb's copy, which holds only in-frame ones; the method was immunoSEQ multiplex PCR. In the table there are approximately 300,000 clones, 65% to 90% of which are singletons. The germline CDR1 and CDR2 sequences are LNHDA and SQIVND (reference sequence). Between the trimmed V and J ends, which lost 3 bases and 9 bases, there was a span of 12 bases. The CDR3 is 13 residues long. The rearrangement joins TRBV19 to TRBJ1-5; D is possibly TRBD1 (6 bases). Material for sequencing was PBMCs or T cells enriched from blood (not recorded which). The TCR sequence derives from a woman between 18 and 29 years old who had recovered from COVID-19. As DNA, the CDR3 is TGTGCCAGTAGTATGGGAGGGGGGCGGCCCCAGCATTTT. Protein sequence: CASSMGGGRPQHF.